The T cell receptor beta chain under discussion was sequenced for a study of shared clonotypes between healthy human individuals. The CDR3 extends over 14 amino acids. Looked up from germline, CDR1 is SGHRS and CDR2 is YFSETQ. Trimming left V 1 base short and J 4 bases short, with 11 bases between. The protocol was immunoSEQ multiplex PCR, while the TCRdb copy is restricted to in-frame clones and leaves out a portion. The data contain more than 2 million clones, nearly 97% of them singletons. The receptor was derived from a man aged 18 to 30 in good health. The rearrangement joins TRBV5-1 to TRBJ1-2; no clear D. Sequenced: naive CD4+ T cells sorted from blood. Subset indicated: CD45RA+ positively selected. In DNA, the CDR3 is TGCGCCAGCAGCTTGACCGAAATACCCTATGGCTACACCTTC. Amino acid sequence: CASSLTEIPYGYTF.